This T cell receptor (beta chain) was captured in a study of PD-1 blockade in classical Hodgkin lymphoma. Study background: It was nivolumab at 3 mg/kg, given intravenously every 2 weeks, that patients received. Broader study findings: Significantly greater TCR diversity emerged by C4D1 in CD4+ cells but not CD8+ cells.

Assay: immunoSEQ multiplex PCR; the TCRdb copy retains only in-frame clones and omits some. This sample has about 46,000 clones; over 60% occur once, and the top ten carry 22%. Trimming removed 6 bases at V and 6 bases at J, with 13 bases between. Germline-derived CDR1 and CDR2 are SNHLY and FYNNEI. The CDR3 covers 13 residues. About this clone itself: The target antigen is unknown.

In every patient, relapse followed autologous stem cell transplantation, while exposure to brentuximab vedotin differed. The specimen was peripheral blood mononuclear cells (PBMCs), collected before the second cycle of nivolumab. The V call is TRBV2, the J call TRBJ2-3, with a possible D match to TRBD2 (7 bases). The source of this sequence is a human donor with classical Hodgkin lymphoma. The CDR3 nucleotides read TGTGCCAGCAGCCGAGGGGGGGCGGATACGCAGTATTTT. Translated: CASSRGGADTQYF.